This record covers a single T cell receptor beta chain. This clone appeared once. Its antigen remains undetermined. No much larger clone is present one base from it, and per-base qualities are unavailable. TCRbeta CDR3 regions were amplified from genomic DNA by means of the immunoSEQ Assay, a bias-controlled multiplex PCR. The authors' pipeline ran thus. Within the assay, amplification of reference gene primers was used to estimate how many nucleated cells each sample contained. To quantify the absolute abundance of each unique TCRbeta CDR3 rearrangement, sequence reads were collapsed and filtered. For each sample, productive Simpson clonality was calculated as the square root of Simpson's diversity index over productive rearrangements. TCRdb provides this immuneACCESS table in a form limited to in-frame rearrangements. Some clones are lacking; in checked studies, under half of them reflect an unresolved V gene, and why the rest are absent is not known. V, J and clone size reflect that table, while D and trimming were determined from the DNA. This sample holds some 300,000 clones; roughly 86% were observed only once. The ten biggest clones cover 2.5% to 3.5% of the sample.

The data originate from a study of blood T cell repertoires in COVID-19 (dated by TCRdb to 2018 to 2020). Regarding the complete study: Samples covering the acute and convalescent phases of COVID-19 were provided by collaborators in the United States, Italy and Spain. The prospective study material was composed of cDNA or gDNA derived from T cells, B-cell-depleted T cells, or PBMCs. Deeply sampled blood TCRbeta repertoires from subjects exposed to, actively infected with, or recovered from COVID-19 were included in the dataset. The repertoires were released in a freely available public database meant as a resource for research on the immune response to SARS-CoV-2. The samples were drawn from the first 160 participants of the ongoing ImmuneRACE study and from over a thousand subjects provided by 6 global collaborators. Sample metadata almost always included a de-identified subject ID, COVID-19 status, age in years and sex. Where available, HLA class I and class II types were taken from metadata supplied by the sample provider and were not determined by assay-based typing.

CDR1 and CDR2 are read off the germline V gene as SGHDT and YYEEEE. Trimming costs V 0 bases and J 5 bases, and their ends lie 12 bases apart. The CDR3 runs 15 residues from the cysteine to the phenylalanine. Only the CDR3 portion is preserved as DNA: 45 bases, with reading frame beginning at the first base. Study-wide conclusions, independent of this receptor: The quantity of clinical and demographic metadata differed by source and by participant and was supplied without curation.

Participants in the prospective study were enrolled through a virtual design, were aged about 18 to 100 years, and lived in 24 United States geographic areas. In the prospective study, participants were assigned to cohorts based on the clinical history participants reported in a screening survey and a study questionnaire. A participant counted as exposed if, within 2 weeks of entering the study, that participant had been in contact with someone who had a PCR-confirmed or clinician-diagnosed COVID-19 case. Mobile phlebotomists in the prospective study collected whole blood, serum and a nasopharyngeal or oropharyngeal swab from every participant. Prospective study participants could optionally give additional blood draws and questionnaires over a roughly two-month period. Before DNA extraction, blood samples from the prospective study were shipped at room temperature or frozen.

The V gene is TRBV5-6 and the J gene is TRBJ2-1; the D gene is perhaps TRBD2, on 6 matching bases. This receptor was obtained from a woman between 50 and 59 years old who had been exposed to COVID-19. The material sequenced was PBMCs or T cells enriched from blood (not recorded which). The nucleotide sequence reads TGTGCCAGCAGCTTGGCCTCGGGGGTCCACAATGAGCAGTTCTTC. The translation is CASSLASGVHNEQFF.